This passage covers 21 T cell receptor beta chains from one sample sequenced in a study of blood T cell repertoires in COVID-19. Profiled with immunoSEQ multiplex PCR; TCRdb holds only in-frame clones, not every one. Among hundreds of thousands of clones listed, roughly 80% were seen once. Sequenced sample: PBMCs or T cells enriched from blood (not recorded which). These receptors all come from a man between 35 and 55 years old who had been exposed to COVID-19.

This chain connects TRBV5-1 to TRBJ1-2, with TRBD1 identical over 11 bases. The CDR3 spans 15 residues. CDR1 and CDR2 (germline): SGHRS, YFSETQ. V trimming: 8 bases; J trimming: 4 bases; junction bases outside the gene matches: 10. DNA of the CDR3: TGCGCCAGTACCGGACAGGGGGCGGGGGCCTATGGCTACACCTTC. This sequence encodes CASTGQGAGAYGYTF.

The chain has TRBV27 and TRBJ2-7; weak D call: TRBD2 (5 bases). The CDR3 has 16 amino acids. The V end lost 4 bases, the J end lost 2 bases, and 18 bases lay between the germline ends. Germline CDR1 reads MNHEY; CDR2 reads SMNVEV (reference sequence). In nucleotides, the CDR3 is TGTGCCAGCAGTTCAGGATCAGTCGGGATTCCCTACGAGCAGTACTTC. Amino acid sequence: CASSSGSVGIPYEQYF.

This chain joins TRBV9 and TRBJ2-1, with 8 bases that match TRBD2. Trimming took 5 bases from V and 4 from J; bases not matched to a gene: 8. This CDR3 is built from 15 residues. Germline values: CDR1 SGDLS, CDR2 YYNGEE. CDR3 in DNA: TGTGCCAGCAGGGCGGGAGGTCCGGCTTACAATGAGCAGTTCTTC. As protein: CASRAGGPAYNEQFF.

V usage is TRBV19 and J usage is TRBJ1-6, with D possibly being TRBD1 (6 bases). The V gene lost 6 bases and the J gene lost 7 bases, with 10 bases spanning the gap. There are 13 residues in the CDR3. Looked up from germline, CDR1 is LNHDA and CDR2 is SQIVND (reference sequence). The CDR3 bases are TGTGCCAGTAGCGTGGACAGAAATTCACCCCTCCACTTT. Translated, it gives CASSVDRNSPLHF.

Only one count was recorded for this clone. The V and J genes are TRBV7-2 and TRBJ2-1, with 12 positions matching TRBD2. Germline-derived CDR1 and CDR2 are SGHTA and FQGNSA. This CDR3 is 15 amino acids long. The trim removed 5 bases at V and 7 bases at J, leaving 6 bases unmatched. The DNA for the CDR3 is TGTGCCAGCAGCCCTCCGACTAGCGGGAGTAATGAGCAGTTCTTC. Translating gives CASSPPTSGSNEQFF.

The chain joins TRBV2 to TRBJ2-7; TRBD1 might be the D (5 bases). The CDR3 has 12 amino acids. V lost 10 bases and J 4 bases, leaving 14 bases between the germline ends. The germline CDR1 and CDR2 sequences are SNHLY and FYNNEI. CDR3 sequence (DNA): TGTGCCACTAGGGGCAGTGGTTACGAGCAGTACTTC. It encodes CATRGSGYEQYF.

The chain couples TRBV21-1 to TRBJ2-1; TRBD2, the D gene given by the table, was not confirmed from the DNA. TRBV21-1 is a recognized pseudogene. The CDR3 contains 11 residues. As DNA, the CDR3 is TGTGCCAGCACCCAGGAGGGAGTCGAGTTCTTC. Its protein is CASTQEGVEFF.

The rearrangement uses TRBV11-3 and TRBJ2-2, with 7 bases that match TRBD2. Trimming cost V 5 bases and J 4 bases; bases outside gene matches: 10. CDR1 and CDR2 (germline): SGHNT, YENEEA. The CDR3 has 16 amino acids. CDR3 nucleotides: TGTGCCAGCAGCCGCGGGAGTTTCGGTTCCACCGGGGAGCTGTTTTTT. It encodes CASSRGSFGSTGELFF.

V and J are TRBV7-6 and TRBJ1-6, with a possible D match to TRBD1 (5 bases). The CDR3 has 15 amino acids. The germline V gene encodes CDR1 SGHVS and CDR2 FNYEAQ. Between the trimmed V and J ends, which lost 2 bases and 8 bases, there was a span of 13 bases. CDR3 protein: CASSLLGGSDSPLHF. In DNA, the CDR3 is TGTGCCAGCAGCTTATTGGGGGGTAGTGATTCACCCCTCCACTTT.

On this clone itself: One junction end does not reproduce the germline sequence, and a read error may be involved. J is TRBJ2-7 and V is TRBV6-1; a possible D gene is TRBD1 (6 bases). Germline lookup yields CDR1 MNHNS and CDR2 SASEGT. The CDR3 spans 12 residues. The CDR3 spells CASSEIQGTGFF. The CDR3 nucleotides are TGTGCCAGCAGTGAAATCCAGGGGACCGGATTTTTC.

The V and J genes are TRBV6-5 and TRBJ1-2, with a possible D match to TRBD1 (5 bases). CDR1 is MNHEY and CDR2 is SVGAGI in the germline V gene. This CDR3 contains 12 residues. V shed 2 bases and J shed 8 bases, with 9 bases lying between them. CDR3 region: CASSYGGLGYTF. The DNA of the CDR3 is TGTGCCAGCAGTTACGGGGGGTTGGGCTACACCTTC.

This chain links TRBV19 with TRBJ1-2; possibly TRBD1 for D (6 bases). The ends were cut back, 3 bases at V and 2 bases at J, with 13 bases in the middle. The V gene's germline CDR1 is LNHDA and CDR2 SQIVND (reference sequence). CDR3 length: 15 residues. The CDR3 region is CASSMLAGANYGYTF. CDR3 bases: TGTGCCAGTAGTATGTTGGCAGGGGCCAACTATGGCTACACCTTC.

This rearrangement joins TRBV30 to TRBJ1-5; unclear D gene. Trimming removed 1 base from V and 5 bases from J, with 6 bases in between. Germline CDR1 is GTSNPN and CDR2 is SVGIG (reference sequence). This CDR3 spans 12 amino acids. In nucleotides, the CDR3 is TGTGCCTGGAGTGGGGAGCATCAGCCCCAGCATTTT. Translation gives CAWSGEHQPQHF.

This sequence joins TRBV7-2 and TRBJ2-5; a weak D match, TRBD2 (6 bases). The CDR3 length is 15 residues. V lost 2 bases to trimming and J lost 5 bases, with 15 bases between them. CDR1 and CDR2 (germline): SGHTA, FQGNSA. The CDR3 DNA sequence: TGTGCCAGCAGCTTATTCGGGAGTTCGGGTGAGACCCAGTACTTC. Translating it yields CASSLFGSSGETQYF.

V usage is TRBV27 and J usage is TRBJ1-6; 9 bases fit TRBD1. This CDR3 region has 15 residues. Germline CDR1 MNHEY, CDR2 SMNVEV (reference sequence). J gave up 6 bases and V 0 bases, and 0 bases lay outside the gene matches. CDR3 nucleotides: TGTGCCAGCAGTTTATCGGACAGGGGTAATTCACCCCTCCACTTT. This translates into CASSLSDRGNSPLHF.

The sample holds one count of this clone. The V call is TRBV19, the J call TRBJ1-2; 7 nucleotides match TRBD1. Looked up from germline, CDR1 is LNHDA and CDR2 is SQIVND (reference sequence). J lost 3 bases, V lost 3 bases, and 4 bases had no gene match. The CDR3 has 14 residues. CDR3 DNA sequence: TGTGCCAGTAGTATGGGCGGGACAGACTATGGCTACACCTTC. Translating gives CASSMGGTDYGYTF.

The chain carries TRBV25-1 and TRBJ2-1, with 7 positions matching TRBD2. CDR3 length: 13 residues. Germline V lookup: CDR1 MGHDK, CDR2 SYGVNS. V was clipped by 5 bases and J by 10 bases; unmatched bases: 8. CDR3 in DNA: TGTGCCAGCAGTCCGCTCGGGGGGAGAGAGCAGTTCTTC. As protein: CASSPLGGREQFF.

The V and J genes are TRBV5-4 and TRBJ2-7; D gene ambiguous. This CDR3 has 13 amino acids. The V end was cut by 4 bases, the J end by 0 bases, with 8 bases between. Germline CDR1 is SGHNT and CDR2 is YYREEE (reference sequence). CDR3 coding DNA: TGTGCCAGCAGCCCCAAGAGCTCCTACGAGCAGTACTTC. Its protein product is CASSPKSSYEQYF.

This chain joins TRBV27 and TRBJ1-2, with D possibly TRBD1 on 5 matching bases. Germline V lookup: CDR1 MNHEY, CDR2 SMNVEV (reference sequence). V was clipped by 2 bases and J by 6 bases, with 13 bases between them. This CDR3 has 14 amino acids. The chain's CDR3 is CASSLTQGQNGYTF. CDR3 DNA sequence: TGTGCCAGCAGTTTAACGCAGGGCCAGAATGGCTACACCTTC.

The table lists this clone with a few counts. This sequence joins TRBV12-5 and TRBJ1-5; D gene unclear. There are 13 residues in the CDR3. The V gene lost 3 bases and the J gene lost 7 bases, with 10 bases spanning the gap. Germline loops: CDR1 LGHNT, CDR2 FRNRAP. The CDR3 protein is CASGFTFAQPQHF. CDR3 nucleotide sequence: TGTGCTAGTGGTTTTACTTTTGCCCAGCCCCAGCATTTT.

This clone was observed a handful of times. The V call is TRBV6-5, the J call TRBJ1-1; perhaps TRBD1 as D (6 bases). The germline V gene has CDR1 MNHEY and CDR2 SVGAGI. V dropped 2 bases and J dropped 3 bases, with 7 bases sitting between them. The CDR3 runs 13 residues. The CDR3 coding sequence is TGTGCCAGCAGTTACGGACAGTACACTGAAGCTTTCTTT. Translated: CASSYGQYTEAFF.